The T cell receptor beta chain under discussion was sequenced for a study of blood T cell repertoires in COVID-19. Study details: COVID-19 samples from acute and convalescent phases originated in the United States, Italy and Spain. Sample material is recorded as cDNA or gDNA derived from T cells, B-cell-depleted T cells, or PBMCs.

Original processing notes: Counts of nucleated cells, estimated from reference gene primer amplification, were obtained. TCRdb's table, derived via immunoSEQ multiplex PCR, lists solely in-frame clones and lacks some. The V and J calls and the clone size are those of that table, but D and trimming were determined from the DNA. In the table there are approximately 350,000 clones, more than 70% of which are singletons. This TCR was sampled from a man aged 40-50 years with acute or convalescent COVID-19. Sequenced material: peripheral blood.

CDR3 in DNA: TGTGCCTCCGCAGGGGACGACCAGCCCCAGCATTTT. Protein product: CASAGDDQPQHF. The V gene is TRBV12-3 or TRBV12-4, the J gene TRBJ1-5, with D perhaps TRBD1 (6 bases). This CDR3 comprises 12 residues. The germline V and J ends were trimmed by 11 bases and 7 bases, with 15 bases remaining between them.